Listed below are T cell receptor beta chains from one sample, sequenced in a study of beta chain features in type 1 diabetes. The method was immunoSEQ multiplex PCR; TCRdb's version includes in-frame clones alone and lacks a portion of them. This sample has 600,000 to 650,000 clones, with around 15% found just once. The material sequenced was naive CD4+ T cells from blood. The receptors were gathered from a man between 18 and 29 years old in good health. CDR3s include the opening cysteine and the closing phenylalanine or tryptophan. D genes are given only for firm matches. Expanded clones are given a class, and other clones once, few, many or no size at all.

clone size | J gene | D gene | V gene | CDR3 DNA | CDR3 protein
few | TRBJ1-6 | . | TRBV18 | TGTGCCAGCTCACCACAGAAGAAACGGTCACCCCTCCACTTT | CASSPQKKRSPLHF
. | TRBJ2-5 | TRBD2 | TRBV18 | TGTGCCAGCTCACCACCGAGGATAATAGCGGGAGGGCCAGAGACCCAGTACTTC | CASSPPRIIAGGPETQYF
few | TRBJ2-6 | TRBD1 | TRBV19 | TGTGCCAGTAGTGCTCGACAGGGGGCGAACGGGGCCAACGTCCTGACTTTC | CASSARQGANGANVLTF
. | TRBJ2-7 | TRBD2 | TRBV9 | TGTGCCAGCAGCGATGGAGCGGGAGGGCCCTACGAGCAGTACTTC | CASSDGAGGPYEQYF
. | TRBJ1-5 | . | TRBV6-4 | TGTGCCAGCAGCACCGACGGAAGTCAGCCCCAGCATTTT | CASSTDGSQPQHF
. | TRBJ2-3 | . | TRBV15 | TGTGCCACCAGCAGAGCGCAGTGGGGGGACACAGATACGCAGTATTTT | CATSRAQWGDTDTQYF
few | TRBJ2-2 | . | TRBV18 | TGTGCCAGCTCGCCCGATACAGGGAACACCGGGGAGCTGTTTTTT | CASSPDTGNTGELFF
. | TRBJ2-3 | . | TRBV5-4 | TGTGCCAGCAGCCTACAGAAGGCCTTATCAGATACGCAGTATTTT | CASSLQKALSDTQYF
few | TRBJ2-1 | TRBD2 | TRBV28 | TGTGCCAGCTGGACGGGGGGACTAGCGGTCTACAATGAGCAGTTCTTC | CASWTGGLAVYNEQFF
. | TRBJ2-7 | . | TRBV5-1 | TGCGCCAGCAGCTTTCCGGGAAGGGGAGTTCACGAGCAGTACTTC | CASSFPGRGVHEQYF
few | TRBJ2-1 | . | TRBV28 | TGTGCCAGCGAAACCCCGACTACTCCGTACAATGAGCAGTTCTTC | CASETPTTPYNEQFF
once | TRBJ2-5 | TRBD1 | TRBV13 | TGTGCCAGCAGCTTGGTCTTGTGGACAGGGGGTCCACAAGAGACCCAGTACTTC | CASSLVLWTGGPQETQYF
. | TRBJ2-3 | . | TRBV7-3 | TGTGCCAGCAGCCCCGGGACTTCGACAGATACGCAGTATTTT | CASSPGTSTDTQYF
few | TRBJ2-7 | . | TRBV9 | TGTGCCAGCAGCGTCCTAGGACAGTCGTACGAGCAGTACTTC | CASSVLGQSYEQYF
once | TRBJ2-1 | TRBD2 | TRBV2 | TGTGCCAGCAGTGAAACAGCGGGAAGGTCCGATGAGCAGTTCTTC | CASSETAGRSDEQFF
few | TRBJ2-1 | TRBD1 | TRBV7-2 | TGTGCCAGCAGCCTGGGACAGGGAAGATACAATGAGCAGTTCTTC | CASSLGQGRYNEQFF
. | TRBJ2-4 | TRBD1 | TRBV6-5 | TGTGCCAGCAGTTACCGGACAGGGGTAACTATTCAGTACTTC | CASSYRTGVTIQYF
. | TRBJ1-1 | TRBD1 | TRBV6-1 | TGTGCCAGCAGAACAGGGGATACTGAAGCTTTCTTT | CASRTGDTEAFF
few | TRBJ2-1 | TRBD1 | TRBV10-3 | TGTGCCACCAGGAAGACAGGGGCCGGCAATGAGCAGTTCTTC | CATRKTGAGNEQFF
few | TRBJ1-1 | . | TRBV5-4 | TGTGCCAGCAGGGACGCTGGGGTCCTCTCTGAAGCTTTCTTT | CASRDAGVLSEAFF
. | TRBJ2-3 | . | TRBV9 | TGTGCCAGCAGCGTCTCCCCACATCCTCCAACCACAGATACGCAGTATTTT | CASSVSPHPPTTDTQYF
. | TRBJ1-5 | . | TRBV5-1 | TGCGCCAGCAGCCTGGCAGGGGTGAATCAGCCCCAGCATTTT | CASSLAGVNQPQHF
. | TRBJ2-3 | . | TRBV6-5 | TGTGCCAGCACTATCCCTGGCACAGATACGCAGTATTTT | CASTIPGTDTQYF
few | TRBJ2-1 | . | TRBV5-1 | TGCGCCAGCAGCTTTGAGGGGGGCCCCGGCAATGAGCAGTTCTTC | CASSFEGGPGNEQFF